The 25 T cell receptor beta chains below were found in one sample sequenced in a study of blood T cell repertoires in COVID-19. TCRdb's table, derived via immunoSEQ multiplex PCR, lists solely in-frame clones and lacks some. The sample has under 35,000 clones, 91% seen once. Input material: peripheral blood. The receptors were gathered from a human donor in a cohort sampled during active COVID-19.

The genes are TRBV2 and TRBJ2-7, with 9 bases that match TRBD2. CDR1 SNHLY and CDR2 FYNNEI come from the germline V gene. J was trimmed by 4 bases and V by 11 bases; bases with no gene match: 9. This CDR3 is 13 amino acids long. CDR3 nucleotides: TGTGCCGGTCGACTAGCGGCAGGATACGAGCAGTACGTC. Translation gives CAGRLAAGYEQYV.

The V and J genes are TRBV28 and TRBJ2-4; D is perhaps TRBD2 (5 bases). Germline assignment: CDR1 MDHEN and CDR2 SYDVKM. The CDR3 has 15 residues. Trimming removed 6 bases from V and 0 bases from J, with 12 bases in between. This CDR3 is CASRGAALAKNIQYF. DNA of the CDR3: TGTGCCAGCAGGGGAGCCGCGCTAGCCAAAAACATTCAGTACTTC.

This clone occurred a few times. CDR3 in amino acids: CASSLATGYEQYV. The CDR3 DNA reads as TGTGCCAGCAGCTTAGCGACTGGGTACGAGCAGTACGTC. This sequence joins TRBV7-2 and TRBJ2-7, with D hard to call. V was pared by 0 bases and J by 4 bases, with 7 bases between. Germline CDR1 is SGHTA and CDR2 is FQGNSA. The CDR3 runs 13 residues.

The chain couples TRBV18 to TRBJ1-3; perhaps TRBD1 as D (6 bases). V was pared by 2 bases and J by 4 bases, with 18 bases between. The CDR3 is 17 residues long. Germline V gene lookup returns CDR1 KGHSH and CDR2 LQKENI. CDR3 in DNA: TGTGCCAGCTCACCATCTCTTATCCGGGACAAAGGAAACACCATATATTTT. Translating gives CASSPSLIRDKGNTIYF.

This chain joins TRBV7-9 and TRBJ1-2; 11 bases map to TRBD1. This CDR3 has 15 residues. From germline, CDR1 is SEHNR and CDR2 FQNEAQ (reference sequence). V lost 5 bases, J lost 8 bases, and 10 bases stayed unmatched. The CDR3 region is CASSPPSGQGDGYTF. The CDR3, as DNA: TGTGCCAGCAGCCCCCCCTCGGGACAGGGGGACGGCTACACCTTC. Looking up the rest from reference TRBV7-9 and TRBJ1-2 gives the full variable domain: DTGVSQNPRHKITKRGQNVTFRCDPISEHNRLYWYRQTLGQGPEFLTYFQNEAQLEKSRLLSDRFSAERPKGSFSTLEIQRTEQGDSAMYLCASSPPSGQGDGYTFGSGTRLTVV.

DNA of the CDR3: TGTGCCAGCAGCTTAGAACAGGGCCGGCAGCCCCAGCATTTT. The encoded protein is CASSLEQGRQPQHF. The chain carries TRBV7-2 and TRBJ1-5, with D perhaps TRBD1 (6 bases). The V end was cut by 1 base, the J end by 7 bases, with 11 bases between. This CDR3 comprises 14 residues. Per germline, CDR1 SGHTA and CDR2 FQGNSA.

V is TRBV28 and J is TRBJ2-3; TRBD1 agrees at 8 bases. The germline V gene encodes CDR1 MDHEN and CDR2 SYDVKM. This CDR3 is 14 amino acids long. V lost 7 bases and J lost 2; bases outside the gene matches: 5. CDR3 bases: TGTGCCAGCACAGTCCAGGGGGCCACAGATACGCAGTATTTT. This translates into CASTVQGATDTQYF. The full variable domain, completed using reference TRBV28 and TRBJ2-3, is DVKVTQSSRYLVKRTGEKVFLECVQDMDHENMFWYRQDPGLGLRLIYFSYDVKMKEKGDIPEGYSVSREKKERFSLILESASTNQTSMYLCASTVQGATDTQYFGPGTRLTVL.

This clone was observed a single time. This chain links TRBV4-3 with TRBJ2-1; the match to TRBD1 covers 8 bases. Germline V lookup: CDR1 LGHNA, CDR2 YSLEER. The CDR3 length is 16 residues. V shed 1 base and J 6 bases; nucleotides not matched to a gene: 8. CDR3 in DNA: TGCGCCAGCAGCCAAGCCGCAGCAGGGGGCGGCAATGAGCAGTTCTTC. Encoded protein: CASSQAAAGGGNEQFF.

The V call is TRBV19, the J call TRBJ1-5; D possibly corresponds to TRBD1 (5 bases). The CDR3 totals 15 residues. Looked up from germline, CDR1 is LNHDA and CDR2 is SQIVND (reference sequence). The V end was cut by 1 base, the J end by 1 base, with 8 bases between. As DNA, the CDR3 is TGTGCCAGTAGTATAGGCTGGGGCAGCAATCAGCCCCAGCATTTT. Translation gives CASSIGWGSNQPQHF.

V and J are TRBV5-8 and TRBJ1-2; 9 bases fit TRBD1. V was clipped by 0 bases and J by 7 bases; unmatched bases: 13. CDR1 is SGHTS and CDR2 is YDEGEE in the germline V gene. The CDR3 contains 17 residues. CDR3 loop: CASSLGPNRGRFLGYTF. DNA for the CDR3: TGTGCCAGCAGCTTGGGGCCAAACAGGGGGCGTTTTCTTGGCTACACCTTC.

The J gene is TRBJ2-3, the V gene TRBV19, with 7 bases aligning to TRBD1. Per germline, CDR1 LNHDA and CDR2 SQIVND (reference sequence). J lost 1 base, V lost 5 bases, and 6 bases had no gene match. The CDR3 contains 15 residues. Written as DNA, the CDR3 is TGTGCCAGTAGTCTCCGACAGGGCCGCACAGATACGCAGTATTTT. Its protein product is CASSLRQGRTDTQYF.

V and J are TRBV6-1 and TRBJ1-5, with unresolved D. The CDR3 has 16 residues. The V end was cut by 4 bases, the J end by 5 bases, with 18 bases between. Germline V gene sequence: CDR1 MNHNS, CDR2 SASEGT. CDR3 in amino acids: CASSVQVHRSDQPQHF. The DNA of the CDR3 is TGTGCCAGCAGTGTTCAGGTTCACCGTAGTGATCAGCCCCAGCATTTT.

The genes are TRBV5-1 and TRBJ1-2; the D gene is possibly TRBD1 (5 bases). Looked up from germline, CDR1 is SGHRS and CDR2 is YFSETQ. The CDR3 contains 13 residues. Trimming stripped 8 bases from V and 4 bases from J, with 15 bases between. The CDR3 coding sequence is TGCGCCAGTAATTCTGGGGGGTCCTATGGCTACACCTTC. The encoded protein is CASNSGGSYGYTF. The variable domain in full, completed from reference TRBV5-1 and TRBJ1-2, reads KAGVTQTPRYLIKTRGQQVTLSCSPISGHRSVSWYQQTPGQGLQFLFEYFSETQRNKGNFPGRFSGRQFSNSRSEMNVSTLELGDSALYLCASNSGGSYGYTFGSGTRLTVV.

The V gene is TRBV28, the J gene TRBJ2-7; 9 nucleotides align to TRBD1. The CDR3 totals 15 residues. V lost 1 base and J lost 1; bases outside the gene matches: 2. Germline CDR1 MDHEN, CDR2 SYDVKM. This CDR3 is CASSLYGQGSYEQYV. The CDR3 coding sequence is TGTGCCAGCAGTTTATACGGACAGGGGTCCTACGAGCAGTACGTC.

This rearrangement joins TRBV7-2 to TRBJ2-1; the match to TRBD2 covers 12 bases. The V gene end was trimmed by 5 bases and the J gene end by 7 bases; junction bases not matched to a gene: 12. The CDR3 covers 17 residues. In germline, CDR1 is SGHTA, CDR2 FQGNSA. CDR3 coding DNA: TGTGCCAGCAGCCCCCTTGACCTAGCGGGAGGGCCGAATGAGCAGTTCTTC. Its translation is CASSPLDLAGGPNEQFF.

CDR3 DNA sequence: TGCGCCAGCAGCCGACAGGGTATCTACAATGAGCAGTTCTTC. Its protein is CASSRQGIYNEQFF. This chain joins TRBV5-1 and TRBJ2-1, with 7 bases identical to TRBD1. The V gene's germline CDR1 is SGHRS and CDR2 YFSETQ. There are 14 residues in the CDR3. V dropped 4 bases and J dropped 3; count of bases not matched to a gene: 4. The whole variable domain, filled in from reference TRBV5-1 and TRBJ2-1, reads KAGVTQTPRYLIKTRGQQVTLSCSPISGHRSVSWYQQTPGQGLQFLFEYFSETQRNKGNFPGRFSGRQFSNSRSEMNVSTLELGDSALYLCASSRQGIYNEQFFGPGTRLTVL.

The genes are TRBV2 and TRBJ1-6; D is possibly TRBD1 (6 bases). The V gene's germline CDR1 is SNHLY and CDR2 FYNNEI. Trimming pared 6 bases from V and 10 bases from J, leaving 25 bases between. CDR3 length: 17 amino acids. CDR3 sequence reads: CASRATPGAAPKSPLHF. The DNA for the CDR3 is TGTGCCAGCAGAGCTACTCCAGGGGCCGCACCCAAGTCACCCCTCCACTTT.

This sequence joins TRBV4-1 and TRBJ2-1; D not certain. Germline CDR1 and CDR2: MGHRA and YSYEKL. The length of the CDR3 is 16 residues. The V and J ends lost 0 bases and 0 bases respectively, with 9 bases between them. The CDR3 reads CASSQERGSSYNEQFF. In DNA form, the CDR3 reads TGCGCCAGCAGCCAAGAACGAGGAAGCTCCTACAATGAGCAGTTCTTC.

The chain is built from TRBV7-9 and TRBJ2-1, with no clear D. CDR1 and CDR2 (germline): SEHNR, FQNEAQ (reference sequence). CDR3 length: 17 amino acids. V shed 3 bases and J shed 0 bases, with 15 bases lying between them. Written as DNA, the CDR3 is TGTGCCAGCAGCTTGTGGCAGTCCCGAAGCTCCTACAATGAGCAGTTCTTC. The encoded protein is CASSLWQSRSSYNEQFF.

The rearrangement uses TRBV3-1 (or the pseudogene TRBV3-2) and TRBJ2-2; 7 bases fit TRBD1. The trim removed 6 bases at V and 3 bases at J, leaving 7 bases unmatched. The CDR3 consists of 15 residues. Germline V CDR1 and CDR2: LGHDT, YNNKEL (reference sequence). CDR3 DNA sequence: TGTGCCAGCAGACCACAGGGGACGGACACCGGGGAGCTGTTTTTT. As protein: CASRPQGTDTGELFF.

The gene calls are TRBV24-1 and TRBJ1-2, with 7 bases identical to TRBD1. V lost 3 bases, J lost 8 bases, and 8 bases stayed unmatched. The CDR3 extends over 14 amino acids. From germline, CDR1 is KGHDR and CDR2 SFDVKD. CDR3 coding DNA: TGTGCCACCAGTGATGCCGACAGGGTCTGGGGCTACACCTTC. It codes for CATSDADRVWGYTF.

The chain uses TRBV7-8 and TRBJ2-7, with a weak D call TRBD1 (6 bases). From germline, CDR1 is SGHVS and CDR2 FQNEAQ. The V and J ends lost 3 bases and 6 bases respectively, with 12 bases between them. CDR3 length: 13 amino acids. The CDR3 DNA follows: TGTGCCAGCAGCTTCCTCTCAGGGGTCGAGCAGTACGTC. This codes for CASSFLSGVEQYV.

V usage is TRBV11-1 and J usage is TRBJ1-1; D is unresolved. Germline V gene data show CDR1 as SGHAT and CDR2 as FQDESV (reference sequence). The V gene lost 3 bases and the J gene lost 11 bases, with 10 bases spanning the gap. The CDR3 has 11 residues. CDR3 DNA: TGTGCCAGCAGCTTCTCTGGGCTGGCTTTCTTT. Protein product: CASSFSGLAFF.

This chain links TRBV6-5 with TRBJ2-3; 10 bases are shared with TRBD2. CDR3 size: 13 residues. With V trimmed by 7 bases and J by 8 bases, 6 bases remained unmatched. CDR1 is MNHEY, CDR2 SVGAGI, per germline. Here the CDR3 DNA reads TGTGCCAGCATTATCCTAGCGGGGGCTACGCAGTATTTT. It translates to CASIILAGATQYF.

V and J are TRBV29-1 and TRBJ2-2; D perhaps matches TRBD2 (5 bases). The CDR3 consists of 13 residues. The ends were cut back, 3 bases at V and 4 bases at J, with 9 bases in the middle. Germline V lookup: CDR1 SQVTM, CDR2 ANQGSEA. The CDR3: CSVEPGVTGELFF. CDR3 DNA sequence: TGCAGCGTTGAGCCCGGGGTCACCGGGGAGCTGTTTTTT.